The entry that follows covers one TCR beta chain sequence. TCRdb's copy holds only in-frame clones and misses some; the assay was immunoSEQ multiplex PCR. The data hold fewer than 110,000 clones, with approximately 92% observed a single time. The data stem from a study of T cell changes during pregnancy in multiple sclerosis. CDR1 is MRHNA and CDR2 is SNTAGT in the germline V gene. V shed 2 bases, J shed 5 bases, and the junction held 4 bases outside the gene matches. The CDR3 spans 15 residues. The chain has TRBV6-4 and TRBJ2-1; 9 nucleotides agree with TRBD2. This sequence originates from a female donor with multiple sclerosis, enrolled in a pregnancy study. The source was peripheral blood, collected in the second trimester of pregnancy. The CDR3 loop reads CASSDPREGHNEQFF. As DNA, the CDR3 is TGTGCCAGCAGTGACCCGCGGGAGGGGCACAATGAGCAGTTCTTC.